What follows describes a single TCR beta chain. Its antigen is undetermined. This record belongs to a study of CD8+CD57+ T cells in acquired aplastic anemia. For the study at large: Sorted cells (CD4+ and CD8+) yielded DNA amounts that averaged approximately 2.9 ug.

Genomic DNA was employed as the template in profiling TCR beta VDJ and CDR3. A single record per CDR3 protein comes from TCRdb applying MiXCR to the reads. In the table there are 150,000 to 200,000 distinct CDR3 sequences, 64% of which are singletons. Regarding the study as a whole: Patients and controls had CD8+ Simpson's diversity values that were not significantly distinct. Found in both controls and patients were about 30 CD8+ CDR3 sequences.

Sequences were obtained from sorted CD4+, CD8+, or CD8+CD57+ T cells (not recorded which) from PBMCs. This receptor was identified in a human donor with severe aplastic anemia or a healthy control (not recorded which).

The CDR3 loop reads CSARSTRDRRPGSDSSEAFF. CDR3 bases: TGCAGTGCTAGATCCACCCGGGACAGGCGCCCTGGGTCCGATTCGAGTGAAGCTTTCTTT. V usage is TRBV20-1 and J usage is TRBJ1-1, with TRBD1 matching over 8 bases. The V gene end was trimmed by 2 bases and the J gene end by 7 bases; junction bases not matched to a gene: 27. Germline V gives CDR1 DFQATT, CDR2 SNEGSKA (reference sequence). The CDR3 sequence is 20 residues long.